This TCR beta chain was recorded in a study of vaccination and CD4 T cells after COVID-19 (dated by TCRdb to 2021 to 2024). As for the study more broadly: The convalescent cohort included six males and four females, with two Hispanic individuals, seven Caucasians, two Asians and one multiracial person. Participants got two doses of the Pfizer-BioNTech BNT162b2 vaccine (n=8) or two doses of the Moderna mRNA-1273 vaccine (n=2). Post-COVID blood samples from convalescent patients were collected a median of roughly 100 days after diagnosis, with a range of roughly 30 to 170 days. Post-vaccine blood samples were taken a median of about 70 days after the second vaccine dose, with a range of about 13 to 250 days. For stimulating the cultures, overlapping spike peptide pools were used, derived from SARS-CoV-2 as well as from the common cold coronaviruses HCoV-NL63, HCoV-OC43 and HCoV-229E. Control cultures received a CEFX viral epitope pool as the positive control, an HIV-1 Nef peptide pool as the negative control, or no peptide. The spike-specific CD4+ TCR repertoire was compared before and after mRNA vaccination in approximately 9 COVID-19 convalescent patients and several infection-naive healthy vaccine recipients.

The sample's treatment or condition label is to be understood as: approximately 9-day PBMC culture with coronavirus spike peptide pools or control peptides (ViraFEST assay). The ViraFEST assay was used in the study, in which antigen-specific T cells were expanded with peptide pools and expanded clonotypes were subsequently identified by TCR sequencing. The absence of prior SARS-CoV-2 infection in healthy vaccine recipients was confirmed by negative nucleocapsid antibody tests before and after vaccination. PBMCs were cultured at around 2.2 million per well in IMDM supplemented with approximately 5.3% human AB serum and 8 to 10 IU/ml IL-2, with approximately 9.5 ug/ml peptide pools added. Half of the culture medium was replaced with fresh IL-2-containing medium on days 3 and 7. After 10 to 11 days of culture, CD4+ T cells were isolated by negative selection with the EasySep CD4+ T cell isolation kit. Ficoll-Paque Plus gradient centrifugation was used to isolate PBMCs from whole blood, and the isolated PBMCs were then either used fresh or cryopreserved at -140C. Each culture condition was generally run in triplicate wells.

Comment on this clonotype: No antigen is known for it. No qualities accompany the bases; no much larger clone lies one base away.

Overall study results and their limits: Nearly all vaccine-specific clones in convalescent patients (304 of 307) were mono-reactive for SARS-CoV-2 spike rather than cross-reactive with common cold coronaviruses. The number of convalescent patients in the study was relatively small, and the study did not examine early timepoints following natural infection. The median count of SARS-CoV-2-reactive clonotypes went up from about 23 after infection to a few dozen after vaccination, although the change was not significant. Among the post-vaccine SARS-CoV-2-reactive clones in convalescent patients, a median approximately 86% showed up only after vaccination, which suggests vaccine-specific priming.

Library preparation employed PCR. DNA from cultured CD4+ T cells underwent TCR sequencing with the Oncomine TCR Beta short-read assay at the Johns Hopkins FTIC core. The QIAamp micro DNA kit was used to extract genomic DNA from the cultured CD4+ T cells. Oncomine TCR Beta libraries made from cultured CD4+ T cells were pooled using unique dual indexes and sequenced on an Illumina iSeq 100. The original methods were these. Non-productive sequences were removed, and CDR3s that did not start with C, did not end with F or W, or were shorter than 7 amino acids were discarded. The MANAFEST web application identified antigen-specific clonotypes by comparing peptide-stimulated wells against reference wells and other culture wells. Positive clones required FDR below 0.05, an odds ratio above 5, and productive frequency above 0.1% in at least two of three replicate wells. A clonotype counted as cross-reactive if it showed significant expansion both in the SARS-CoV-2 spike wells and in at least one common cold coronavirus spike condition. CDR3 homology was assessed with Levenshtein distances (stringdist) and unrooted phylogenetic trees (ape) in R version 3.6.1. The public sequencing data were trimmed at Q25 with fastp and processed into clonotypes with MiXCR by TCRdb, which kept only in-frame beta chains. Records with the same CDR3 protein are collapsed into one entry carrying the most frequent genes and DNA. The V and J calls come from TCRdb's annotation, not from the publication. The sample data list tens of thousands of distinct CDR3 sequences, and 40% to 55% of these were observed just once. Roughly 27% of the sample is in the top ten clones.

Sequencing was performed on CD4+ T cells from blood, cultured in vitro, taken before SARS-CoV-2 vaccination. The clonotype originates from a human donor who received a COVID-19 vaccine.

In nucleotide form, the sequence is TGTGCCAGTGCCTTAAGACAGGGTGTCAATGAGCAGTTCTTC. Its amino acids are CASALRQGVNEQFF. The chain was built from TRBV19 and TRBJ2-1, with 7 junctional bases fitting TRBD1. V is cut back by 8 bases and J by 6 bases, with 10 bases in the junction unmatched. The CDR3 contains 14 residues, cysteine and phenylalanine counted. The kept DNA is CDR3 alone, 42 bases in frame from the first base. Looking up the germline V gene (reference sequence) yields CDR1 LNHDA and CDR2 SQIVND.